This T cell receptor (beta chain) originates from a study of blood T cell repertoires in COVID-19. As for the study in general: The study drew acute and convalescent COVID-19 samples from the United States, Italy and Spain.

Germline-derived CDR1 and CDR2 are MRHNA and SNTAGT. The CDR3 runs 11 residues. Per the study methods: The authors estimated nucleated cell counts from reference gene primer amplification. Sequencing was performed with immunoSEQ multiplex PCR; in TCRdb, only in-frame clones are kept and a portion is missing. That table furnishes V, J and clone size, whereas the DNA furnished D and trimming. Of roughly 42,000 clones in the sample, roughly 87% are singletons; the top ten hold roughly 4.5%. Notes on this clone: At one end the junction does not follow the germline gene, possibly because of a read error.

The source is a man aged 55-75 years with acute or convalescent COVID-19. Material: peripheral blood. V gene TRBV6-4 combines with J gene TRBJ1-2, with D maybe TRBD1 (5 bases). The CDR3 sequence is CASSDAGTFAF. For the CDR3, the DNA is TGTGCCAGCAGTGACGCTGGGACTTTTGCCTTC.